These 3 T cell receptor beta chains were sequenced from one sample in a study of control samples from healthy donors and cancer patients. Method: immunoSEQ multiplex PCR; TCRdb's copy keeps in-frame clones and lacks some. The data contain 110,000 to 150,000 clones, just under 95% of them seen just once; the ten biggest clones take up approximately 15%. The sequenced sample was PBMCs. The receptors here all came from a man aged 60 to 69 with colorectal cancer.

Turning to this clone: Sequence at one end of the junction differs from germline and may be a read error. The CDR3 reads CASSFLSGKSSGNTIYF. In DNA, the CDR3 is TGTGCCAGCAGCTTTCTATCAGGGAAGAGCTCTGGAAACACCATATATTTC. The gene calls are TRBV7-9 and TRBJ1-3, with D perhaps TRBD1 (5 bases). The germline V gene has CDR1 SEHNR and CDR2 FQNEAQ (reference sequence). CDR3 length equals 17 residues.

This clone was observed a handful of times. The chain uses TRBV5-6 and TRBJ2-5, with unresolved D. The CDR3 is 13 amino acids. CDR1 SGHDT and CDR2 YYEEEE come from the germline V gene. The V gene lost 4 bases and the J gene lost 2 bases, with 9 bases spanning the gap. CDR3 region: CASSQVGQETQYF. In DNA, the CDR3 is TGTGCCAGCAGCCAGGTTGGGCAAGAGACCCAGTACTTC.

This chain uses TRBV18 with TRBJ2-3, with 12 bases that match TRBD1. V trimming: 1 base; J trimming: 2 bases; junction bases outside the gene matches: 4. The CDR3 covers 17 residues. CDR1 is KGHSH and CDR2 is LQKENI in the germline V gene. CDR3 sequence (DNA): TGTGCCAGCTCACCACAAGGGACAGGGGGCCTCACAGATACGCAGTATTTT. Protein: CASSPQGTGGLTDTQYF. Based on the CDR3 plus reference TRBV18 and TRBJ2-3, the full variable domain is NAGVMQNPRHLVRRRGQEARLRCSPMKGHSHVYWYRQLPEEGLKFMVYLQKENIIDESGMPKERFSAEFPKEGPSILRIQQVVRGDSAAYFCASSPQGTGGLTDTQYFGPGTRLTVL.